This T cell receptor (beta chain) emerged from a study of CD4 T cells in relation to SARS-CoV-2 and coronaviruses. Study details: Shared crossreactive spike epitopes were mapped to their HLA restriction. Study observations and caveats: Each donor contributed either pre-pandemic or post-infection samples, not both.

The CDR3 spans 16 residues. The germline CDR1 and CDR2 sequences are DFQATT and SNEGSKA (reference sequence). With 3 bases clipped from V and 0 bases from J, the junction kept 11 bases outside the gene matches. The unexposed donors gave CD4+ T cells in about 2011-2018, prior to COVID-19. Deep TCR-beta sequencing used DNA from uncultured naive and memory CD4+ T cells. Sequencing was performed with immunoSEQ multiplex PCR; in TCRdb, only in-frame clones are kept and a portion is missing. The table has nearly 70,000 clones, 80% to 95% seen once. In the case of this clone: The antigen remains undetermined.

The rearrangement uses TRBV20-1 and TRBJ2-7; 7 nucleotides line up with TRBD1. The clonotype originates from a human donor in good health. Sample: naive CD4+ T cells from PBMCs. Subset defined: naive CD4+ T cells isolated by negative enrichment. The CDR3 sequence is CSASTPGTVSSYEQYF. As DNA, the CDR3 is TGCAGTGCTAGTACACCCGGGACAGTGTCCTCCTACGAGCAGTACTTC.